The 24 T cell receptor beta chains reported below all come from one sample, sequenced in a study of response to subunit inactivated influenza vaccine. Each CDR3 protein gets one entry after TCRdb re-called the RT-PCR reads with MiXCR. This table has some 500,000 distinct CDR3 sequences, 15% to 20% appearing once. Sequenced material: CD4+ T cells sorted from PBMCs, taken 23 to 25 months after vaccination. These receptors were taken from a man in his fifties or sixties who received an inactivated influenza vaccine.

This clonotype was seen only a few times. The rearrangement links TRBV4-1 to TRBJ1-1; the D is unclear. The germline V gene has CDR1 MGHRA and CDR2 YSYEKL. The CDR3 length is 14 residues. The V and J ends lost 2 bases and 4 bases respectively, with 11 bases between them. The CDR3 loop is CASSQRGEGTEAFF. DNA for the CDR3: TGCGCCAGCAGCCAAAGAGGAGAAGGCACTGAAGCTTTCTTT.

The J gene is TRBJ1-1, the V gene TRBV5-6; D remains unclear. Germline CDR1 reads SGHDT; CDR2 reads YYEEEE. The CDR3 consists of 12 residues. The V end lost 3 bases, the J end lost 8 bases, and 11 bases lay between the germline ends. The CDR3 sequence: CASSSASWEAFF. CDR3 coding DNA: TGTGCCAGCAGCTCGGCCTCGTGGGAAGCTTTCTTT.

The gene calls are TRBV20-1 and TRBJ2-3, with D possibly matching TRBD1 (6 bases). The CDR3 runs 12 residues. The germline V gene encodes CDR1 DFQATT and CDR2 SNEGSKA (reference sequence). The DNA for the CDR3 is TGCAGCCAGGGGATAAGTTCAGATACGCAGTATTTT. Its protein product is CSQGISSDTQYF.

The chain is built from TRBV11-2 and TRBJ2-1; tentatively, D is TRBD1 (5 bases). CDR1 and CDR2 (germline): SGHAT, FQNNGV. The CDR3 sequence is 15 residues long. The V gene lost 3 bases and the J gene lost 6 bases, with 15 bases spanning the gap. CDR3 loop: CASSFSRGLVNEQFF. CDR3 coding DNA: TGTGCCAGCAGCTTTTCTAGGGGTTTAGTCAATGAGCAGTTCTTC.

There are a few counts of this clonotype. This chain links TRBV20-1 with TRBJ1-5; weak D call: TRBD1 (6 bases). Germline-derived CDR1 and CDR2 are DFQATT and SNEGSKA (reference sequence). The CDR3 runs 15 residues. Trimming removed 1 base from V and 5 bases from J, with 15 bases in between. The CDR3 reads CSARVFAGADQPQHF. CDR3 DNA sequence: TGCAGTGCTAGAGTCTTTGCGGGGGCGGATCAGCCCCAGCATTTT.

Remarks on this clonotype: At one end the junction does not follow the germline gene, possibly because of a read error. The chain has TRBV7-9 and TRBJ2-5, with a possible D match to TRBD2 (7 bases). Germline V gene sequence: CDR1 SEHNR, CDR2 FQNEAQ (reference sequence). The CDR3 loop spans 16 amino acids. Here the CDR3 DNA reads TGTGCCAGCAAAGGGGGGCTAGCGGAACTCCAAGGGACCCAGTACTTC. Translating it yields CASKGGLAELQGTQYF.

The chain uses TRBV2 and TRBJ2-4; 7 nucleotides agree with TRBD1. Trimming removed 4 bases from V and 0 bases from J; junction bases left unmatched: 6. Germline values: CDR1 SNHLY, CDR2 FYNNEI. The CDR3 contains 16 residues. The CDR3 here is CASSVTTGVAKNIQYF. The CDR3 region has the DNA TGTGCCAGCAGTGTAACAACAGGGGTAGCCAAAAACATTCAGTACTTC.

V usage is TRBV11-2 and J usage is TRBJ2-7, with D possibly matching TRBD2 (5 bases). Germline V CDR1 and CDR2: SGHAT, FQNNGV. The V gene lost 6 bases and the J gene lost 5 bases, with 11 bases spanning the gap. This CDR3 comprises 12 residues. Here the CDR3 reads CASRHREHEQYF. The DNA for the CDR3 is TGTGCCAGCAGACATCGGGAACACGAGCAGTACTTC.

This clonotype was seen ten or more times. CDR3 bases: TGCAGCGCCCTAGGACTAGCGGTGGAGACCCAGTACTTC. Translating gives CSALGLAVETQYF. The V gene is TRBV29-1, the J gene TRBJ2-5; 10 bases are a match to TRBD2. Germline values: CDR1 SQVTM, CDR2 ANQGSEA. This CDR3 has 13 amino acids. After removal of 7 bases from V and 5 bases from J, the junction contained 7 bases not matched to a gene.

J is TRBJ2-2 and V is TRBV11-2; D is unresolved. Trimming took off 2 bases at V and 3 bases at J, with 10 bases between the two ends. The CDR3 is made up of 15 amino acids. CDR1 and CDR2 from the germline V gene are SGHAT and FQNNGV. This chain's CDR3 is CASSLTQSYTGELFF. DNA for the CDR3: TGTGCCAGCAGCTTAACCCAGTCTTACACCGGGGAGCTGTTTTTT.

This clonotype was recorded a few times. The chain employs TRBV5-1 and TRBJ1-2; 10 bases map to TRBD1. The CDR3 is made up of 13 amino acids. V lost 9 bases, J lost 3 bases, and 5 bases stayed unmatched. CDR1 and CDR2 from the germline V gene are SGHRS and YFSETQ. The CDR3 nucleotides read TGCGCCAACACGACAGGGGGCTACTATGGCTACACCTTC. Its translation is CANTTGGYYGYTF.

This clonotype has at least ten counts. This chain joins TRBV9 and TRBJ1-6; D is perhaps TRBD1 (6 bases). Germline CDR1 SGDLS, CDR2 YYNGEE. The CDR3 loop spans 14 amino acids. V was clipped by 4 bases and J by 9 bases, with 14 bases between them. CDR3 sequence reads: CASSPLPRGSPLHF. In DNA form, the CDR3 reads TGTGCCAGCAGCCCATTGCCCAGGGGTTCACCCCTCCACTTT.

CDR3 sequence (DNA): TGCGCCGGCAAGACTAGCGGTTACAATGAGCAGTTCTTC. This translates into CAGKTSGYNEQFF. This chain joins TRBV5-1 and TRBJ2-1; 9 nucleotides line up with TRBD2. There are 13 residues in the CDR3. Trimming removed 10 bases from V and 4 bases from J; junction bases left unmatched: 6. Germline V lookup: CDR1 SGHRS, CDR2 YFSETQ.

The CDR3, as DNA: TGTGCCAGCAACGACGGATACGAGCAGTACTTC. Translated: CASNDGYEQYF. The chain carries TRBV6-2 or TRBV6-3 and TRBJ2-7; D ambiguous. V was clipped by 7 bases and J by 4 bases, with 8 bases between them. Germline loops: CDR1 MNHEY, CDR2 SVGEGT. The CDR3 covers 11 residues.

The V and J genes are TRBV12-3 or TRBV12-4 and TRBJ2-3; D is possibly TRBD2 (6 bases). The CDR3 is made up of 14 amino acids. Trimming removed 6 bases from V and 5 bases from J, with 15 bases in between. CDR3 region: CASSWSGWGDTQYF. In nucleotides, the CDR3 is TGTGCCAGCAGCTGGAGCGGGTGGGGAGATACGCAGTATTTT.

Ten or more counts support this clonotype. The chain joins TRBV12-3 or TRBV12-4 to TRBJ2-1, with TRBD2 matching over 7 bases. CDR3 size: 14 residues. Losses at the gene ends were 5 bases for V and 6 bases for J; bases not matched to a gene: 7. This chain's CDR3 is CASSGYRTSNEQFF. The DNA for the CDR3 is TGTGCCAGCAGTGGATATCGGACTAGCAATGAGCAGTTCTTC.

This clonotype was detected only once. The chain carries TRBV7-2 and TRBJ2-7; 9 bases line up with TRBD2. Per the germline V gene, CDR1 is SGHTA and CDR2 is FQGNSA. The junction had 5 bases not matched to a gene; V was cut back by 5 bases and J by 0 bases. The CDR3 has 15 amino acids. In DNA form, the CDR3 reads TGTGCCAGCAGCCGAGAAGCGGGAGGCTCCTACGAGCAGTACTTC. Translating it yields CASSREAGGSYEQYF.

This clonotype was recorded a few times. J is TRBJ2-7 and V is TRBV24-1, with 8 bases aligning to TRBD2. This CDR3 spans 15 amino acids. With 3 bases clipped from V and 4 bases from J, the junction kept 7 bases outside the gene matches. Germline V gives CDR1 KGHDR, CDR2 SFDVKD. The CDR3 spells CATSDAAGGRYEQYF. The DNA for the CDR3 is TGTGCCACCAGTGATGCCGCGGGAGGAAGGTACGAGCAGTACTTC.

The rearrangement links TRBV2 to TRBJ2-1; 9 bases match TRBD2. CDR1 is SNHLY and CDR2 is FYNNEI in the germline V gene. This CDR3 has 15 amino acids. Germline trimming cut 2 bases from V and 11 bases from J; bases unmatched to any gene: 10. The CDR3 region is CASSESRLAASQQFF. The CDR3 bases are TGTGCCAGCAGTGAATCGAGACTAGCGGCATCCCAGCAGTTCTTC. Combining the CDR3 with reference TRBV2 and TRBJ2-1 gives the whole variable domain EPEVTQTPSHQVTQMGQEVILRCVPISNHLYFYWYRQILGQKVEFLVSFYNNEISEKSEIFDDQFSVERPDGSNFTLKIRSTKLEDSAMYFCASSESRLAASQQFFGPGTRLTVL.

In this sample, this clonotype turned up a few times. The rearrangement uses TRBV20-1 and TRBJ2-3; possibly TRBD1 or TRBD2 for D (6 bases each). With 5 bases removed from V and 2 bases from J, the gap between germline ends came to 14 bases. Germline CDR1 and CDR2: DFQATT and SNEGSKA (reference sequence). The CDR3 is 14 residues long. CDR3 in amino acids: CSAPQGGLTDTQYF. The CDR3 bases are TGCAGTGCTCCACAGGGAGGTCTCACAGATACGCAGTATTTT.

The CDR3 region is CASSAVVWPAKNIQYF. The DNA for the CDR3 is TGTGCCAGCAGCGCCGTGGTCTGGCCGGCCAAAAACATTCAGTACTTC. The chain uses TRBV7-8 and TRBJ2-4, with D unclear. CDR3 length: 16 residues. CDR1 is SGHVS and CDR2 is FQNEAQ in the germline V gene. Trimming pared 5 bases from V and 1 base from J, leaving 15 bases between.

This clonotype was counted only a few times. The chain recombines TRBV6-5 with TRBJ1-1, with D hard to call. Looked up from germline, CDR1 is MNHEY and CDR2 is SVGAGI. Trimming removed 2 bases at V and 1 base at J, with 8 bases between. The CDR3 runs to 14 residues. As DNA, the CDR3 is TGTGCCAGCAGTTACGGCCGCGCGAACACTGAAGCTTTCTTT. This translates into CASSYGRANTEAFF.

The chain combines TRBV19 with TRBJ1-1; the match to TRBD1 covers 8 bases. The CDR3 spans 15 residues. Germline assignment: CDR1 LNHDA and CDR2 SQIVND (reference sequence). The V and J ends lost 7 bases and 0 bases, in that order; junction bases with no gene match: 7. CDR3 sequence reads: CASTVTGAVNTEAFF. The CDR3 DNA reads as TGTGCCAGTACTGTGACAGGGGCGGTGAACACTGAAGCTTTCTTT.

V usage is TRBV12-3 or TRBV12-4 and J usage is TRBJ1-1, with unresolved D. V was pared by 3 bases and J by 1 base, with 6 bases between. The CDR3 has 13 amino acids. CDR3 in amino acids: CASSFARNTEAFF. As DNA, the CDR3 is TGTGCCAGCAGTTTTGCCAGGAACACTGAAGCTTTCTTT.